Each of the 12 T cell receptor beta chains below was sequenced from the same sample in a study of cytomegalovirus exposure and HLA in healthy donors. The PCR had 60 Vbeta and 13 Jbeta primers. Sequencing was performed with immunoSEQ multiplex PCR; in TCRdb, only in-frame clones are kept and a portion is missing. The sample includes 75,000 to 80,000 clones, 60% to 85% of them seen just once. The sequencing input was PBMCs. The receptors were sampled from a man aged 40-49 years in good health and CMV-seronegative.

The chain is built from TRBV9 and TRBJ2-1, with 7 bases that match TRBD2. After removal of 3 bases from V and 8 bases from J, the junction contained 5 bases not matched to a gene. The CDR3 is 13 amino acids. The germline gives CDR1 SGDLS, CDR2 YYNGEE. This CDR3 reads CASSAGGGDEQFF. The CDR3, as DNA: TGTGCCAGCAGCGCGGGGGGAGGCGATGAGCAGTTCTTC.

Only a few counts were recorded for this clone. CDR3 sequence reads: CASGQGAGNTIYF. DNA for the CDR3: TGTGCCAGCGGACAGGGGGCTGGAAACACCATATATTTT. The rearrangement links TRBV6-5 to TRBJ1-3; TRBD1 agrees at 10 bases. CDR3 length equals 13 residues. Germline assignment: CDR1 MNHEY and CDR2 SVGAGI. Unmatched junction bases numbered 0, after V lost 8 bases and J lost 2 bases.

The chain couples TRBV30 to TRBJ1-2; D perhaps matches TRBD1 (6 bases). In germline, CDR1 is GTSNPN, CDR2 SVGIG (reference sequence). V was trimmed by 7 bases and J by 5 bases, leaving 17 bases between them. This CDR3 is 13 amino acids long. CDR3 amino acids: CAFTVGTIYGYTF. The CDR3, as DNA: TGTGCCTTCACTGTCGGGACAATATATGGCTACACCTTC.

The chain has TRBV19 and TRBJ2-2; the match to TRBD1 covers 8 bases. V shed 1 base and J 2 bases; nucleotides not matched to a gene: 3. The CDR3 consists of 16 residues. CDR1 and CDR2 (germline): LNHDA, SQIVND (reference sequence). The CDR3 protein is CASSIGRGRNTGELFF. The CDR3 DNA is TGTGCCAGTAGTATAGGCAGGGGGCGCAACACCGGGGAGCTGTTTTTT. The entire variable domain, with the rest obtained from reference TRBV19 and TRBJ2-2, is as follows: DGGITQSPKYLFRKEGQNVTLSCEQNLNHDAMYWYRQDPGQGLRLIYYSQIVNDFQKGDIAEGYSVSREKKESFPLTVTSAQKNPTAFYLCASSIGRGRNTGELFFGEGSRLTVL.

CDR3 sequence (DNA): TGTGCCGGCGTACGGGCGGGGACAGGGGATGGCTACACCTTC. Residues: CAGVRAGTGDGYTF. J is TRBJ1-2 and V is TRBV5-6, with TRBD1 matching over 10 bases. The germline gives CDR1 SGHDT, CDR2 YYEEEE. Trimming at V came to 10 bases and at J to 6 bases, leaving 12 bases not matched to a gene. The CDR3 spans 14 residues.

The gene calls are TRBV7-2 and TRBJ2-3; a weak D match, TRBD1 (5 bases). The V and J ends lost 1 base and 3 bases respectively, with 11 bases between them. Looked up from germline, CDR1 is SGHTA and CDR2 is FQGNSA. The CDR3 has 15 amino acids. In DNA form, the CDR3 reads TGTGCCAGCAGCTTAGAAATTAAGGGGACAGATACGCAGTATTTT. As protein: CASSLEIKGTDTQYF.

In nucleotides, the CDR3 is TGTGCCAGCAGCCAACGCCCCGTGAGTTTCTCCCCCCATGAGCAGTTCTTC. Protein product: CASSQRPVSFSPHEQFF. This chain uses TRBV4-2 with TRBJ2-1; D is unclear. Trimming removed 2 bases from V and 8 bases from J, with 22 bases in between. This CDR3 comprises 17 residues. In germline, CDR1 is LGHNA, CDR2 YNFKEQ.

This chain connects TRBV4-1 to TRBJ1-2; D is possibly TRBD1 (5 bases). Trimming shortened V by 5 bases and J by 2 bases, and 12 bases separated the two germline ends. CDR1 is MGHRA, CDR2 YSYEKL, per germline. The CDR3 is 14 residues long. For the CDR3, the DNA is TGCGCCAGCAGCGTCCAGGGTAGGAACTATGGCTACACCTTC. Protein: CASSVQGRNYGYTF.

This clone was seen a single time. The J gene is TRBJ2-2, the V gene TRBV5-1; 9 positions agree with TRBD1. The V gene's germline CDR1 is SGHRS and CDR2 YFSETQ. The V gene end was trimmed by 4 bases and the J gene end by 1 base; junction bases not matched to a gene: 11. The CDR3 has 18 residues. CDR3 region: CASSQVPGQGRNTGELFF. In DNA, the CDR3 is TGCGCCAGCAGCCAAGTCCCGGGACAGGGCCGGAACACCGGGGAGCTGTTTTTT.

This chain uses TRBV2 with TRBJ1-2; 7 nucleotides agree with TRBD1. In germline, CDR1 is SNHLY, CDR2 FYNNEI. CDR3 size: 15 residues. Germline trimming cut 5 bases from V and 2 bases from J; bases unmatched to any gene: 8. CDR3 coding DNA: TGTGCCAGCAGTTTTAACAGGGGAGTGAACTATGGCTACACCTTC. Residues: CASSFNRGVNYGYTF.

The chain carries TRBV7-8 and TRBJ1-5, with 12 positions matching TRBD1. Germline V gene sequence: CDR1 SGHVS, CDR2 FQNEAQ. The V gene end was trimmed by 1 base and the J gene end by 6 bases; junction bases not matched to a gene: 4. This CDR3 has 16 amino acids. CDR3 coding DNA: TGTGCCAGCAGCTTAGGGGGACAGGGGGCGTTTCAGCCCCAGCATTTT. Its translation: CASSLGGQGAFQPQHF. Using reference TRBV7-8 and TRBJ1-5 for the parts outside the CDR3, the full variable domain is GAGVSQSPRYKVAKRGQDVALRCDPISGHVSLFWYQQALGQGPEFLTYFQNEAQLDKSGLPSDRFFAERPEGSVSTLKIQRTQQEDSAVYLCASSLGGQGAFQPQHFGDGTRLSIL.

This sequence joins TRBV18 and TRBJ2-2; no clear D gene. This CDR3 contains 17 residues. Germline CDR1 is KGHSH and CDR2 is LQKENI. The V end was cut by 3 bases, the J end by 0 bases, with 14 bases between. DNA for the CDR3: TGTGCCAGCTCACCGGGTATACCAGGCGCGAACACCGGGGAGCTGTTTTTT. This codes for CASSPGIPGANTGELFF.